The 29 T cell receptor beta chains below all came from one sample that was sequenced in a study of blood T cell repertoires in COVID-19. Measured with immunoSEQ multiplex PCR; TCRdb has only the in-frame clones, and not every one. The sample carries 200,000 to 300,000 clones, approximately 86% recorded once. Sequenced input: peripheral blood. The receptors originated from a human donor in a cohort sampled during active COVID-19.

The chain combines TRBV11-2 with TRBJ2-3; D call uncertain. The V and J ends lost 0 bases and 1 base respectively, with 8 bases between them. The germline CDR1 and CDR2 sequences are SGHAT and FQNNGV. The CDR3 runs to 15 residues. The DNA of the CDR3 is TGTGCCAGCAGCTTAGATATTACGGGCACAGATACGCAGTATTTT. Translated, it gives CASSLDITGTDTQYF.

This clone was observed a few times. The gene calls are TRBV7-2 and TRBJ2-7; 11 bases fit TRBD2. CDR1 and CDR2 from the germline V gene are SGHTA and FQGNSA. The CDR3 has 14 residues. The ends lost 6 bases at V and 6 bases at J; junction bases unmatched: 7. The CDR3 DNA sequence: TGTGCCAGCAGACAGACTAGCGGGGCTGTCGAGCAGTACTTC. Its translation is CASRQTSGAVEQYF.

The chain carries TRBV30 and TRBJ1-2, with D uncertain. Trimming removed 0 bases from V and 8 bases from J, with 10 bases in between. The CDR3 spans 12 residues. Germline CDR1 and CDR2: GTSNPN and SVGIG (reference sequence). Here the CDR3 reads CAWSVLPPGYTF. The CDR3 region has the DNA TGTGCCTGGAGTGTACTGCCCCCGGGCTACACCTTC.

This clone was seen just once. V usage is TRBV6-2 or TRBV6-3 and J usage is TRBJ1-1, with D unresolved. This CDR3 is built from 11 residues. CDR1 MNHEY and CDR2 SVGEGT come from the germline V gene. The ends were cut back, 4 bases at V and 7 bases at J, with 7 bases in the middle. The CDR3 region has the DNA TGTGCCAGCAGTTTTCAGTTTGAAGCTTTCTTT. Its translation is CASSFQFEAFF.

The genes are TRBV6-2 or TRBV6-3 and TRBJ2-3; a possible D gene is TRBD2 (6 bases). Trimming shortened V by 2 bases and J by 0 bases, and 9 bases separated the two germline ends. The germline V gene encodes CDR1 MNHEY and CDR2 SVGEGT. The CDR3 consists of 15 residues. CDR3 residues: CASSYGGDSTDTQYF. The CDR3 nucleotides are TGTGCCAGCAGTTACGGCGGGGACAGCACAGATACGCAGTATTTT.

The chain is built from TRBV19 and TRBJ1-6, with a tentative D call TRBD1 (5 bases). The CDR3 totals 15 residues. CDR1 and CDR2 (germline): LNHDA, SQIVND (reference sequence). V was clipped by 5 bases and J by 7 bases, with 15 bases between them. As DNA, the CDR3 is TGTGCCAGTAGTGCGGGGGGAGTTTTAAATTCACCCCTCCACTTT. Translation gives CASSAGGVLNSPLHF.

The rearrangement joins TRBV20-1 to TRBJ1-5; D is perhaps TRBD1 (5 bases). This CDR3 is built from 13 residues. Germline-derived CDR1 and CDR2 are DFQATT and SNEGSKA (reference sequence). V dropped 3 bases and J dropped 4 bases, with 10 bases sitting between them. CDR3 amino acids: CSASAGGNQPQHF. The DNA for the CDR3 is TGCAGTGCTAGTGCGGGGGGGAATCAGCCCCAGCATTTT.

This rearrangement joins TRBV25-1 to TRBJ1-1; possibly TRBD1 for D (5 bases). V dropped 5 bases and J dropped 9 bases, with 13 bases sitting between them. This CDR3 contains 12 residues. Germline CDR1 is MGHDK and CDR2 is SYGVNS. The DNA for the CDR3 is TGTGCCAGCAGTATCCAGGGTTTTAAAGCTTTCTTT. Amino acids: CASSIQGFKAFF.

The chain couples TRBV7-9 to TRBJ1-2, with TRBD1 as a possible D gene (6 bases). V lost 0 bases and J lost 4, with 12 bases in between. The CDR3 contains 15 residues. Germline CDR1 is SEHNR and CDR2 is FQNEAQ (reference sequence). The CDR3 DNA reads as TGTGCCAGCAGCTTAGCGATAGCAGGGGCCTATGGCTACACCTTC. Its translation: CASSLAIAGAYGYTF. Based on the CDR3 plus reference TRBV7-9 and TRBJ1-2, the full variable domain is DTGVSQNPRHKITKRGQNVTFRCDPISEHNRLYWYRQTLGQGPEFLTYFQNEAQLEKSRLLSDRFSAERPKGSFSTLEIQRTEQGDSAMYLCASSLAIAGAYGYTFGSGTRLTVV.

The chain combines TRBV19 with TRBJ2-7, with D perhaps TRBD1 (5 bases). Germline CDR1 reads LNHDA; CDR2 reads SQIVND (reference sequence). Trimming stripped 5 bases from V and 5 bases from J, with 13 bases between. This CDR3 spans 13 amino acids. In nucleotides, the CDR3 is TGTGCCAGTAGTCTAAGGGGTGGGGACGAGCAGTACTTC. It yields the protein CASSLRGGDEQYF.

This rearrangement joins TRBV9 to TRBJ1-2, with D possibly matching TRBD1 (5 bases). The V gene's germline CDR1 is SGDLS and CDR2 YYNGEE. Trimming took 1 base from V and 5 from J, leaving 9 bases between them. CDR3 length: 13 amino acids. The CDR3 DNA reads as TGTGCCAGCAGCGTACAGGGAGGTTATGGCTACACCTTC. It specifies CASSVQGGYGYTF.

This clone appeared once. Written as DNA, the CDR3 is TGCAGCGTCCGAGCGACAGTTACGAACACTGAAGCTTTCTTT. Its protein product is CSVRATVTNTEAFF. This chain joins TRBV29-1 and TRBJ1-1, with D maybe TRBD1 (5 bases). The CDR3 has 14 residues. In germline, CDR1 is SQVTM, CDR2 ANQGSEA. The ends were cut back, 6 bases at V and 1 base at J, with 15 bases in the middle.

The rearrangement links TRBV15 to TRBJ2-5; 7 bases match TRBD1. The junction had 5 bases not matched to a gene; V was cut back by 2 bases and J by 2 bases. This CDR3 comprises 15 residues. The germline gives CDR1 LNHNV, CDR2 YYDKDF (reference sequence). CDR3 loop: CATSRLPGQQETQYF. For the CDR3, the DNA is TGTGCCACCAGCAGACTCCCGGGACAGCAAGAGACCCAGTACTTC.

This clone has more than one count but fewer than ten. The CDR3 spells CASSQEGSGTGSVSYTF. The CDR3 bases are TGCGCCAGCAGCCAAGAGGGATCCGGGACAGGGTCCGTTAGCTACACCTTC. The chain carries TRBV4-1 and TRBJ1-2; 9 bases map to TRBD1. Trimming cost V 0 bases and J 9 bases; bases outside gene matches: 14. Germline V gene data show CDR1 as MGHRA and CDR2 as YSYEKL. The CDR3 is 17 amino acids.

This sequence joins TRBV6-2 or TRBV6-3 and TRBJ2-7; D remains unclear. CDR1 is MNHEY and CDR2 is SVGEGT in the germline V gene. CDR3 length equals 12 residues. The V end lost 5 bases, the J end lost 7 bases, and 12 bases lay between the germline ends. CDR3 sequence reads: CASSLSPREQYF. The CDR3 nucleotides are TGTGCCAGCAGTCTCTCCCCTAGGGAGCAGTACTTC.

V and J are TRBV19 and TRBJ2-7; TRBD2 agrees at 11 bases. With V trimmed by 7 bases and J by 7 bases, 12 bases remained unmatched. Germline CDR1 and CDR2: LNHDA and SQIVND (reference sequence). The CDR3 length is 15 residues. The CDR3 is CASNAASGGLGEQYF. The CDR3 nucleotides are TGTGCCAGTAATGCGGCTAGCGGGGGGCTAGGGGAGCAGTACTTC.

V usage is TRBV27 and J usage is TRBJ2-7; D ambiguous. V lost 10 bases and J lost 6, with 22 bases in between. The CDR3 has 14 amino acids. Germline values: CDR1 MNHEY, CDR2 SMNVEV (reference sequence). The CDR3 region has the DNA TGTGCCACCACTGCCCTCACGAACGAATGCGAGCAGTACTTC. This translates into CATTALTNECEQYF.

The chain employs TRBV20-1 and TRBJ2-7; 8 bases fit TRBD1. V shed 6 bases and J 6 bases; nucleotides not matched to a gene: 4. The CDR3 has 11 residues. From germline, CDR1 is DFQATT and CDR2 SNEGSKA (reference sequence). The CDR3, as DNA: TGCAGTGCAAGGACAGGGTCCGAGCAGTACTTC. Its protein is CSARTGSEQYF.

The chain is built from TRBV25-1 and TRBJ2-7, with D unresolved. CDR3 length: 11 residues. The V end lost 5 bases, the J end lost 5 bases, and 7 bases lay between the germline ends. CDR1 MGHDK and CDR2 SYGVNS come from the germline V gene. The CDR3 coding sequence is TGTGCCAGCAGTTCGGTTCACGAGCAGTACTTC. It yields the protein CASSSVHEQYF.

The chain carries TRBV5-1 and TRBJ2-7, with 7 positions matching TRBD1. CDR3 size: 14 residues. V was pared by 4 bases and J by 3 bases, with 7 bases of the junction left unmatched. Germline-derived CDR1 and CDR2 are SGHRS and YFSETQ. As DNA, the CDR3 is TGCGCCAGCAGCCCCGGACAGGCCGACTACGAGCAGTACTTC. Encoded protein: CASSPGQADYEQYF.

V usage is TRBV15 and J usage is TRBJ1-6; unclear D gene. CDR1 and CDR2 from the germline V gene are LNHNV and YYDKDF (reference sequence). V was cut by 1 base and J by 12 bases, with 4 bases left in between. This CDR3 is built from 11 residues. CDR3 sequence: CATSRAGPLHF. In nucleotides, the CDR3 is TGTGCCACCAGCAGAGCGGGACCCCTCCACTTT.

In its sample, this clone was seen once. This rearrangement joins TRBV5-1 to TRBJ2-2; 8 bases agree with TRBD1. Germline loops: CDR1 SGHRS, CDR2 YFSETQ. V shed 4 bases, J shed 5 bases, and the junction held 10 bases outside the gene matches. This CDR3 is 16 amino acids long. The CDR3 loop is CASSVGGQGGTGELFF. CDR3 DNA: TGCGCCAGCAGCGTTGGCGGACAGGGTGGGACCGGGGAGCTGTTTTTT.

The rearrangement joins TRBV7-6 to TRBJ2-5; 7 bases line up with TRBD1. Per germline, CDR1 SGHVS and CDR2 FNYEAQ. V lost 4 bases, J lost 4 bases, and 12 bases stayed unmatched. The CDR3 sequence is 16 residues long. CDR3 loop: CASSSHTTGWSETQYF. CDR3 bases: TGTGCCAGCAGCTCCCACACGACAGGGTGGTCAGAGACCCAGTACTTC. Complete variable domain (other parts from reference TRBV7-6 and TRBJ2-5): GAGVSQSPRYKVTKRGQDVALRCDPISGHVSLYWYRQALGQGPEFLTYFNYEAQQDKSGLPNDRFSAERPEGSISTLTIQRTEQRDSAMYRCASSSHTTGWSETQYFGPGTRLLVL.

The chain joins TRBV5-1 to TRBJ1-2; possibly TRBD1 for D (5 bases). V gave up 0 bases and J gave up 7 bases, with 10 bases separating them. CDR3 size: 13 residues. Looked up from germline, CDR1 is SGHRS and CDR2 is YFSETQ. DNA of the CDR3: TGCGCCAGCAGCTTGGTCCCAGGGCTTGGCTACACCTTC. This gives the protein CASSLVPGLGYTF.

This CDR3 reads CAWSGQGLQPQHF. The CDR3 bases are TGTGCCTGGAGTGGACAGGGGTTGCAGCCCCAGCATTTT. The rearrangement links TRBV30 to TRBJ1-5, with TRBD1 identical over 8 bases. The CDR3 has 13 residues. V lost 1 base to trimming and J lost 7 bases; unmatched junction nucleotides: 3. Germline-derived CDR1 and CDR2 are GTSNPN and SVGIG (reference sequence).

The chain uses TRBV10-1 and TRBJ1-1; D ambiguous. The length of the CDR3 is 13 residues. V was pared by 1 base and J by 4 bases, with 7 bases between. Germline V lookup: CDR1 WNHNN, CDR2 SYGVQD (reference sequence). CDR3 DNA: TGCGCCAGCAGTGAGTGGCTCTCCACTGAAGCTTTCTTT. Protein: CASSEWLSTEAFF.

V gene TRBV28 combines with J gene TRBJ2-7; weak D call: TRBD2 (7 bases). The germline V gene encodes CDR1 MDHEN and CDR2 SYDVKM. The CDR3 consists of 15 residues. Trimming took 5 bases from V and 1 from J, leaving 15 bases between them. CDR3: CASSPGRGPSYEQYF. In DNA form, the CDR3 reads TGTGCCAGCAGTCCAGGGCGGGGGCCTTCCTACGAGCAGTACTTC.

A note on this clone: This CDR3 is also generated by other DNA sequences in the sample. CDR3 sequence (DNA): TGTGCCAGCAGTCTCCGGGGGAACTACGAGCAGTACTTC. Protein: CASSLRGNYEQYF. The chain employs TRBV27 and TRBJ2-7, with D maybe TRBD2 (6 bases). Trimming removed 5 bases at V and 3 bases at J, with 11 bases between. Looked up from germline, CDR1 is MNHEY and CDR2 is SMNVEV (reference sequence). The CDR3 runs to 13 residues.

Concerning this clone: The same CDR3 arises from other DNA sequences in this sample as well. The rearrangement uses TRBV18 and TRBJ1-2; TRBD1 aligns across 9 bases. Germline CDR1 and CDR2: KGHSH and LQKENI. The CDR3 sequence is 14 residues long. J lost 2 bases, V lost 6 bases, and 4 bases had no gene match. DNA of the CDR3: TGTGCCAGCTCTCCCGGACAGGGGAACTATGGCTACACCTTC. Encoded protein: CASSPGQGNYGYTF.